The 6 T cell receptor beta chains below all came from one sample that was sequenced in a study of shared clonotypes between healthy human individuals. Naive CD8 cells, CD45RO-negative and positively selected for CCR7, excluded terminally differentiated effector memory CD45RA+ cells. Produced via immunoSEQ multiplex PCR; TCRdb's table is partial and in-frame only. The sample has more than 550,000 clones, just over 90% seen once. The sample was naive CD8+ T cells sorted from blood. These receptors came from a man in his thirties or forties in good health.

The chain is built from TRBV15 and TRBJ2-2; 7 bases line up with TRBD2. Germline V gives CDR1 LNHNV, CDR2 YYDKDF (reference sequence). V gave up 0 bases and J gave up 2 bases; unmatched junction bases: 9. CDR3 length equals 18 residues. CDR3 sequence: CATSREGVASGNTGELFF. In DNA, the CDR3 is TGTGCCACCAGCAGAGAGGGGGTGGCTAGCGGAAACACCGGGGAGCTGTTTTTT.

This clone was found many times. V usage is TRBV27 and J usage is TRBJ2-1; 8 bases are a match to TRBD2. CDR1 and CDR2 from the germline V gene are MNHEY and SMNVEV (reference sequence). This CDR3 has 16 residues. Losses at the gene ends were 9 bases for V and 7 bases for J; bases not matched to a gene: 17. The CDR3 protein is CASWGPGLGVGNEQFF. Written as DNA, the CDR3 is TGTGCCAGTTGGGGGCCGGGACTAGGGGTGGGGAATGAGCAGTTCTTC.

As DNA, the CDR3 is TGTGCCAGCAGCTTGGCCGCGGGACAGGATAACTATGGCTACACCTTC. Translated, it gives CASSLAAGQDNYGYTF. This chain connects TRBV5-6 to TRBJ1-2; 8 bases align to TRBD1. Losses at the gene ends were 0 bases for V and 1 base for J; bases not matched to a gene: 5. Germline assignment: CDR1 SGHDT and CDR2 YYEEEE. There are 16 residues in the CDR3.

In its sample, this clone was seen once. The chain uses TRBV11-2 and TRBJ2-5; 9 positions match TRBD2. Germline V gives CDR1 SGHAT, CDR2 FQNNGV. The trim removed 0 bases at V and 4 bases at J, leaving 6 bases unmatched. This CDR3 has 16 residues. CDR3 DNA sequence: TGTGCCAGCAGCTTAGAGGGTAGCGGGAGTGGAGAGACCCAGTACTTC. This translates into CASSLEGSGSGETQYF.

The gene calls are TRBV11-2 and TRBJ2-1, with D unresolved. V was pared by 5 bases and J by 2 bases, with 22 bases between. Germline V gives CDR1 SGHAT, CDR2 FQNNGV. The CDR3 is 18 amino acids. DNA for the CDR3: TGTGCCAGCAGCGAAGGCGGCGGCAACTACGGCGCCTACAATGAGCAGTTCTTC. It is translated as CASSEGGGNYGAYNEQFF.

The rearrangement links TRBV6-5 to TRBJ2-7, with D perhaps matching TRBD2 (5 bases). Germline V gene lookup returns CDR1 MNHEY and CDR2 SVGAGI. The V and J ends lost 3 bases and 5 bases respectively, with 11 bases between them. This CDR3 contains 13 residues. CDR3 region: CASSYSGFDEQYF. CDR3 DNA: TGTGCCAGCAGTTATTCGGGATTTGACGAGCAGTACTTC.